This T cell receptor beta chain was retrieved from a study of blood T cell repertoires in COVID-19. The participants were between roughly 18 and 100 years old and came from 24 US areas. Clinical histories supplied by participants themselves formed the basis of cohort assignment. Data came from immunoSEQ multiplex PCR; TCRdb stores just in-frame clones and leaves some out. The sample lists roughly 140,000 clones, 84% occurring once. The CDR3 spans 15 residues. V was pared by 2 bases and J by 2 bases, with 3 bases of the junction left unmatched. Germline-derived CDR1 and CDR2 are LNHNV and YYDKDF (reference sequence).

Sequences were obtained from PBMCs or T cells enriched from blood (not recorded which). This chain joins TRBV15 and TRBJ2-7; TRBD2 matches at 10 bases. This receptor was taken from a woman aged 45-59 years who had been exposed to COVID-19. DNA for the CDR3: TGTGCCACCAGCAGAAGGACTAGCGGTACCTACGAGCAGTACTTC. It is translated as CATSRRTSGTYEQYF.